The T cell receptor (beta chain) under discussion was sequenced for a study of beta chain features in type 1 diabetes. General study results and limits: TCRB CDR3s from Type 1 diabetes patients were moderately but significantly shorter in all four CD4+ subsets. Compared to healthy donors, patients appeared to have naive, central memory and Treg TCRB repertoires that were more alike.

To note about this clone: No antigen is known for it.

Markers CD45RO/CCR7/CD25/CD127/CD95/CD27 served to sort CD4+ naive, central memory, regulatory and stem cell-like memory cells. Expressed TCRB transcripts were sequenced, since all the RNA that had been isolated was reverse transcribed. Reads from naive, central memory and regulatory T cell samples averaged roughly 3.3 million. TCRdb keeps only in-frame clones here, not all; method: immunoSEQ multiplex PCR. The table includes over 500,000 clones, around 16% detected once. The V gene lost 8 bases and the J gene lost 1 base, with 17 bases spanning the gap. The CDR3 has 15 amino acids. Germline CDR1 is SNHLY and CDR2 is FYNNEI.

Sequencing was carried out using naive CD4+ T cells from blood. The chain couples TRBV2 to TRBJ1-1; possible D gene TRBD1, 6 bases. The receptor comes from a man younger than 30 in good health. CDR3 sequence reads: CASRGPMGQNTEAFF. CDR3 nucleotides: TGTGCCAGCCGGGGCCCAATGGGACAGAACACTGAAGCTTTCTTT.